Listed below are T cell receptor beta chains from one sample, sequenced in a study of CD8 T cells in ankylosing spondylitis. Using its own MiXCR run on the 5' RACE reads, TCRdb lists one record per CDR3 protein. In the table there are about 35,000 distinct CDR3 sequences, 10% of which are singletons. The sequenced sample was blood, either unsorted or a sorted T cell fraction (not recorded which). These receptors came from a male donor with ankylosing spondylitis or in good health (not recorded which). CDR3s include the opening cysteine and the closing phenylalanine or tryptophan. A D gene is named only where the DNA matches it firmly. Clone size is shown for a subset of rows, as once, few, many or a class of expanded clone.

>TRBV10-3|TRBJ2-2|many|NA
TGTGCCATCAGTGAGAACAGGGTTACGAACACCGGGGAGCTGTTTTTT
CAISENRVTNTGELFF
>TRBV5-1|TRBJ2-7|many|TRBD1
TGCGCCAGCAGCGTGGCCGGGACAGGGAACGAGCAGTACTTC
CASSVAGTGNEQYF
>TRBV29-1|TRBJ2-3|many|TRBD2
TGCAGCGTTGTTTCTAGCGGCTCCACAGATACGCAGTATTTT
CSVVSSGSTDTQYF
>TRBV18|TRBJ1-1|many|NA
TGTGCCAGCTCACCCGACAGTATGAACACTGAAGCTTTCTTT
CASSPDSMNTEAFF
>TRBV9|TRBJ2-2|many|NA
TGTGCCAGCAGCGTATTGGCCGGGAACACCGGGGAGCTGTTTTTT
CASSVLAGNTGELFF
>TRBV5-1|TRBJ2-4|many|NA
TGCGCCAGCAGCTTGGATCGGACGGGCAAAAACATTCAGTACTTC
CASSLDRTGKNIQYF
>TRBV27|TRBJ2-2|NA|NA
TGTGCCAGCAGTTCAAAACTAGCCACCGGGGAGCTGTTTTTT
CASSSKLATGELFF
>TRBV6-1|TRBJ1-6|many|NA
TGTGCCAGCAGTGAAGATAGGGGAGGTTCACCCCTCCACTTT
CASSEDRGGSPLHF
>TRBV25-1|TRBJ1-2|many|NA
TGTGCCAGCAGTGGGGACTATGGCTACACCTTC
CASSGDYGYTF
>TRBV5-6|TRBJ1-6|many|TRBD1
TGTGCCAGCAGTTTGGGACAGGGGGGTTCCTCCTATAATTCACCCCTCCACTTT
CASSLGQGGSSYNSPLHF